This TCR beta chain came from a study of cytomegalovirus exposure and HLA in healthy donors. Findings of the study overall: A few CMV-associated chains proved CMV antigen-specific in vitro. The study found most TCR sequences rare, yet found some public TCRs in many donors. Later, an analysis found that common viral pathogens appeared to be linked with several of the most significant clusters.

PCR primers comprised 60 Vbeta and 13 Jbeta primers. Measured with immunoSEQ multiplex PCR; TCRdb has only the in-frame clones, and not every one. Among roughly 180,000 clones, about 75% were seen once, and the ten largest hold roughly an eighth. With respect to this clone: The antigen remains unidentified.

Trimming removed 4 bases from V and 2 bases from J; junction bases left unmatched: 7. This CDR3 has 15 residues. Looked up from germline, CDR1 is SGHVS and CDR2 is FNYEAQ. Sequencing was done on a sample of PBMCs. The genes are TRBV7-6 and TRBJ2-5, with TRBD2 identical over 7 bases. The clonotype originates from a man aged 50-59 years in good health and CMV-seropositive. The CDR3 here is CASSSTSHTQETQYF. The CDR3 DNA sequence: TGTGCCAGCAGCTCGACTAGCCACACACAAGAGACCCAGTACTTC.